This TCR beta chain stems from a study of identical twins. Germline V CDR1 and CDR2: MNHNS, SASEGT. V lost 10 bases and J lost 4; bases outside the gene matches: 7. The CDR3 covers 12 residues. Worth noting for this clonotype: Its target is not known.

Each cDNA held unique molecular identifiers, and template switching gave it a universal primer site. Via MiXCR, TCRdb re-called the 5' RACE reads, giving one row per CDR3 protein. The sample lists about 200,000 distinct CDR3 sequences, 7.5% occurring once. Findings and caveats of the study: Excess sharing between twins was weaker in beta out-of-frame sequences. Because invariant MAIT and iNKT cells could be present, zero-insertion analyses could be partly confounded.

The same specimen was also included in a second study, on yellow fever vaccine responses in identical twins. That investigation notes: Vaccine-induced T cell responses in twins were reportedly observed to appear partly convergent, partly personalized.

This TCR was sampled from a woman between 18 and 30 years old in good health. The sample consisted of memory (CD45RO+) T cells sorted from blood. The V call is TRBV6-1, the J call TRBJ2-7; 7 bases are shared with TRBD1. The DNA of the CDR3 is TGTGCCACGGCCGGGACAGAATACGAGCAGTACTTC. It is translated as CATAGTEYEQYF.